This TCR beta chain was sequenced for a study of blood T cell repertoires in COVID-19. The method was immunoSEQ multiplex PCR; TCRdb's version includes in-frame clones alone and lacks a portion of them. The sample contains about 260,000 clones, approximately 86% of which appear only once. CDR3 length: 16 amino acids. Germline CDR1 and CDR2: LNHDA and SQIVND (reference sequence). The V gene lost 1 base and the J gene lost 3 bases, with 16 bases spanning the gap. The material sequenced was peripheral blood. The rearrangement uses TRBV19 and TRBJ2-7; TRBD2 is a possible D gene (5 bases). The clonotype was recovered from a young man with active or convalescent COVID-19. CDR3 loop: CASSIGSISGGYEQYF. Written as DNA, the CDR3 is TGTGCCAGTAGTATAGGTTCAATATCTGGAGGCTACGAGCAGTACTTC.